This T cell receptor (beta chain) was profiled in a study of T cells in women clearing cervical HPV infection. The overall study: No precancer developed; the control's incident HPV16 infection cleared within 12 months.

General study results and limits: CIN3+ cases had significantly higher TCR richness than controls; evenness did not differ. Associations may precede or follow infection; HPV-specific or memory T cells were not isolated.

Regarding this clone: The antigen remains unidentified. The CDR3 is cut off 3 residues early in the read; its end comes from the germline J gene.

Libraries were prepared by immunoSEQ multiplex PCR; TCRdb keeps only in-frame clonotypes and omits some of them. This repertoire includes 25,000 to 35,000 clones. The CDR3 is 14 residues long. Germline CDR1 reads MNHEY; CDR2 reads SVGEGT. Trimming pared 5 bases from V and 0 bases from J, leaving 11 bases between. The TCR sequence derives from a woman aged 18-69 years with a cervical HPV16 infection that either progressed to CIN3+ or cleared (not recorded which). Sequenced sample: blood buffy coat. The chain couples TRBV6-2 or TRBV6-3 to TRBJ2-7, with a tentative D call TRBD2 (6 bases). The CDR3 is CASSLDGGSYEQYF. The DNA read from the CDR3 is TGTGCCAGCAGTCTCGACGGGGGCTCCTACGAG.